This T cell receptor beta chain was documented in a study of PD-1 and CTLA-4 blockade in melanoma (dated by TCRdb to about 2021). Regarding the research as a whole: In patients with melanoma, the researchers looked at the effects of CTLA-4 blockade versus PD-1 blockade on the CD8 T cell response that was melanoma-reactive.

About this clone: The antigen this receptor binds is unknown. No base quality values were provided; no much bigger clone lies one nucleotide off.

The library was produced with the immunoSEQ multiplex PCR assay. TCRdb's version of the immuneACCESS table is confined to in-frame rearrangements and falls short of the full clone set. An unresolved V gene accounts for under half of the shortfall where checked; the remainder is of unknown origin. The sample table holds 34,000 or so clones, of which about 88% were seen once. The top ten constitute 6% to 7% of the sample. The sequenced sample was CD8+ T cells from peripheral blood, obtained from a patient given anti-PD-1 treatment. This TCR derives from a human donor with melanoma.

The sequenced DNA: TGTGCCAGCATCCCTGGCACAGGGTTGGACACTGAAGCTTTCTTT. This sequence encodes CASIPGTGLDTEAFF. The chain uses TRBV28 and TRBJ1-1; a tentative D call is TRBD1 (6 bases match). V is reduced by 7 bases and J by 3 bases, leaving a spacing of 18 bases between them. The cysteine opens and the phenylalanine closes a CDR3 of 15 amino acids. Only the CDR3 DNA stays, 45 bases, in frame from base 1. CDR1 and CDR2, looked up from the germline V gene, are MDHEN and SYDVKM.